Sequencing of this T cell receptor (beta chain) was carried out in a study of blood T cells in healthy people across ages. Notes on the study in general: Estimates drawn from one million T cells were deemed to understate diversity. Samples with more naive T cells showed higher observed beta diversity. Age brought a roughly linear fall in TCR beta diversity measured per million T cells.

As to this clonotype: The antigen is undetermined.

This CDR3 has 15 amino acids. CDR1 SGHRS and CDR2 YFSETQ come from the germline V gene. Deletions cut 4 bases from V and 5 bases from J, with 16 bases between. A second PCR of 7 to 11 cycles used a sample-barcoded 5' primer and a J-beta primer mix. Each of the cDNA molecules was tagged by a template-switch adaptor with 12 random nucleotides. TCRdb fed the 5' RACE reads into MiXCR, producing one record per CDR3 protein. Here the sample spans over 600,000 distinct CDR3 sequences, around three fifths being singletons. This chain connects TRBV5-1 to TRBJ1-5, with a weak D call TRBD1 (6 bases). The clonotype comes from a man between 40 and 49 years old in good health. Material for sequencing was blood. The CDR3 nucleotides are TGCGCCAGCAGCCGGGGGCTGGGGCTCGATCAGCCCCAGCATTTT. Protein: CASSRGLGLDQPQHF.